A selection of T cell receptor beta chains follows, all from one sample in a study of T cells in Graves' hyperthyroidism and ophthalmopathy. Each CDR3 protein is one row after TCRdb ran MiXCR on the multiplex PCR reads. The sample lists hundreds of thousands of distinct CDR3 sequences, 13% to 15% occurring once. Specimen: blood. All receptors come from a woman aged 50 to 60 with Graves' ophthalmopathy. CDR3s include the opening cysteine and the closing phenylalanine or tryptophan. The D gene is left open where the match is weak.

V	J	D	CDR3
TRBV20-1	TRBJ2-1	TRBD1	CSSGQGDGEQFF
TRBV6-2/TRBV6-3	TRBJ1-1	.	CASGPGSEAFF
TRBV2	TRBJ1-2	.	CASSEERGPYGYTF
TRBV7-8	TRBJ2-7	.	CASSFLESTYEQYF
TRBV12-3/TRBV12-4	TRBJ1-5	.	CASRLGQSNQPQHF
TRBV9	TRBJ1-2	.	CASSPNGLKRNGYTF
TRBV11-2	TRBJ2-5	TRBD1	CASSFNRDRAGETQYF
TRBV9	TRBJ2-3	.	CASSLSPGITDTQYF
TRBV6-2/TRBV6-3	TRBJ2-1	TRBD2	CASSYSIASGSPSSYNEQFF
TRBV4-1	TRBJ2-7	TRBD2	CASSQEGRGRASYEQYF
TRBV7-2	TRBJ2-3	.	CASSQGTPLGTDTQYF
TRBV6-1	TRBJ2-3	.	CASSPQAGSTDTQYF
TRBV29-1	TRBJ2-5	.	CSVDPAGAETQYF
TRBV7-2	TRBJ2-7	TRBD1	CASSSQGAGYEQYF
TRBV12-5	TRBJ2-2	.	CASALSIGVTGELFF
TRBV6-1	TRBJ2-3	TRBD1	CASNPGGFNTRRQHNTQYF
TRBV7-8	TRBJ2-7	TRBD2	CASSLASHTISGGIHYEQCF
TRBV5-8	TRBJ1-2	.	CASSLVGPNYGYTF
TRBV6-2/TRBV6-3	TRBJ2-2	TRBD1	CASSYPWTGKGGELFF
TRBV7-3	TRBJ1-1	TRBD1	CASSPGQGSEAFF
TRBV27	TRBJ2-1	.	CASSSANPPRLVPFF
TRBV2	TRBJ1-1	.	CASRGSEAFF
TRBV5-1	TRBJ2-3	TRBD2	CASTPSGGTRADTQYF
TRBV18	TRBJ1-1	.	CASSQDRTNTEAFF
TRBV4-3	TRBJ2-3	.	CASSQDLEGDTQYF
TRBV11-2	TRBJ1-1	.	CASSSRTFSPNTEAFF
TRBV11-2	TRBJ2-3	TRBD2	CASSLDLAGAFTDTQYF
TRBV12-3/TRBV12-4	TRBJ2-7	.	CASRKQRSGEQYF
TRBV4-3	TRBJ1-2	.	CASSQGGGLGYGYTF
TRBV10-3	TRBJ2-1	.	CAIRGGNEQFF
TRBV20-1	TRBJ2-2	TRBD2	CSAKGLAGSTGELFF
TRBV28	TRBJ2-3	TRBD2	CASSPTTSGSTDTQYF
TRBV6-6	TRBJ2-1	.	CASSYSGTYNEQFF
TRBV9	TRBJ2-1	TRBD2	CASSGTGTSGYNEQFF
TRBV11-2	TRBJ2-5	TRBD2	CASSHPGLAGVTQYF
TRBV7-9	TRBJ1-1	.	CASSPLPLIRTNTEAFF
TRBV20-1	TRBJ2-7	.	CSARGPTGGGSYEQYF
TRBV24-1	TRBJ2-2	TRBD2	CATSDPTTSGTVGELFF
TRBV7-6	TRBJ2-7	.	CASSPRLYTESSSYEQYF
TRBV9	TRBJ2-7	TRBD1	CASSATGQSYEQYF
TRBV5-1	TRBJ2-7	.	CASSHGTDYEQYF
TRBV28	TRBJ2-5	.	CASSSLGEYGETQYF
TRBV9	TRBJ2-2	.	CASTSVERGRSTGELFF
TRBV25-1	TRBJ1-1	.	CASSELWATAEAFF
TRBV5-6	TRBJ2-1	.	CASMGGGSSYNEQFF
TRBV7-2	TRBJ2-2	TRBD1	CASSPRGAGGTGELFF
TRBV28	TRBJ1-6	.	CASRATRGSNSPLHF
TRBV19	TRBJ1-5	TRBD1	CASDRGPNQPQHF
TRBV5-5	TRBJ2-2	.	CASSLEHKTGELFF
TRBV20-1	TRBJ2-1	TRBD1	CSAPKWDRDVNEQFF
TRBV27	TRBJ1-1	.	CASSLYGVSINTEAFF
TRBV5-1	TRBJ2-1	TRBD2	CASSFTAGVSNEQFF
TRBV20-1	TRBJ2-7	TRBD2	CSALRTSGTYEQYF